This entry lists 10 T cell receptor beta chains sequenced from one sample in a study of blood T cell repertoires in COVID-19. Some clones are missing from TCRdb's copy, which holds only in-frame ones; the method was immunoSEQ multiplex PCR. The sample comprises 650,000 to 800,000 clones, about 87% of which are singletons, and roughly 0.25% rests with the top ten. Sequenced: peripheral blood. The receptors were sampled from a woman aged 18-29 years with acute or convalescent COVID-19.

This clone was recorded once. This sequence joins TRBV21-1 and TRBJ2-7; the D segment call TRBD2 is taken from the table without a DNA check. TRBV21-1 is reported as a pseudogene. CDR3 length: 16 residues. This CDR3 reads CASSKIGRLLVYEQYF. The DNA for the CDR3 is TGTGCCAGCAGCAAGATTGGCCGACTCCTAGTCTACGAGCAGTACTTC.

V is TRBV15 and J is TRBJ2-7; the match to TRBD1 covers 7 bases. The CDR3 loop spans 13 amino acids. The V gene's germline CDR1 is LNHNV and CDR2 YYDKDF (reference sequence). Trimming at V came to 9 bases and at J to 5 bases, leaving 10 bases not matched to a gene. This CDR3 reads CATSNDRVHEQYF. The CDR3 DNA follows: TGTGCCACGTCCAACGACAGGGTCCACGAGCAGTACTTC.

This clone was detected only once. V gene TRBV7-8 combines with J gene TRBJ1-1, with a possible D match to TRBD1 (6 bases). CDR1 is SGHVS and CDR2 is FQNEAQ in the germline V gene. The germline V and J ends were trimmed by 6 bases and 0 bases, with 17 bases remaining between them. This CDR3 has 16 amino acids. CDR3 DNA sequence: TGTGCCAGCAGTCTAGATGGGGGCAGTTTGAACACTGAAGCTTTCTTT. Amino acids: CASSLDGGSLNTEAFF.

The genes are TRBV12-2 and TRBJ2-7; the listed D gene, TRBD1, was not tested against the DNA. TRBV12-2 is a known pseudogene. The CDR3 covers 15 residues. The CDR3 here is CASRLENRGRYEQYF. The CDR3 nucleotides are TGTGCAAGTCGCTTAGAGAACAGGGGGCGATACGAGCAGTACTTC.

The V gene is TRBV19, the J gene TRBJ2-2; D may be TRBD1 (6 bases). Germline loops: CDR1 LNHDA, CDR2 SQIVND (reference sequence). Trimming removed 6 bases at V and 0 bases at J, with 8 bases between. The CDR3 contains 14 residues. The CDR3 loop reads CASRTGANTGELFF. The DNA for the CDR3 is TGTGCCAGTAGGACAGGAGCGAACACCGGGGAGCTGTTTTTT.

The rearrangement links TRBV7-9 to TRBJ1-2; no clear D gene. From germline, CDR1 is SEHNR and CDR2 FQNEAQ (reference sequence). This CDR3 is built from 15 residues. The V end was cut by 11 bases, the J end by 0 bases, with 19 bases between. The CDR3 sequence: CASGQPLLSNYGYTF. As DNA, the CDR3 is TGTGCCTCGGGTCAGCCATTACTATCTAACTATGGCTACACCTTC.

This clone came up once. The J gene is TRBJ2-3, the V gene TRBV5-1; 8 positions match TRBD2. The CDR3 runs 16 residues. Trimming cost V 0 bases and J 1 base; bases outside gene matches: 4. The germline V gene encodes CDR1 SGHRS and CDR2 YFSETQ. The CDR3 DNA sequence: TGCGCCAGCAGCTTGGCCGGGACTAGAGGCACAGATACGCAGTATTTT. Translated, it gives CASSLAGTRGTDTQYF. Looking up the rest from reference TRBV5-1 and TRBJ2-3 gives the full variable domain: KAGVTQTPRYLIKTRGQQVTLSCSPISGHRSVSWYQQTPGQGLQFLFEYFSETQRNKGNFPGRFSGRQFSNSRSEMNVSTLELGDSALYLCASSLAGTRGTDTQYFGPGTRLTVL.

The rearrangement links TRBV7-2 to TRBJ1-1; D uncertain. CDR1 is SGHTA, CDR2 FQGNSA, per germline. The CDR3 has 15 residues. V gave up 2 bases and J gave up 3 bases, with 13 bases separating them. The DNA for the CDR3 is TGTGCCAGCAGCTTACGAGGGTACGGCGACACTGAAGCTTTCTTT. Translation: CASSLRGYGDTEAFF.

The chain has TRBV2 and TRBJ2-2, with 10 positions matching TRBD2. The junction had 7 bases not matched to a gene; V was cut back by 4 bases and J by 2 bases. CDR1 is SNHLY and CDR2 is FYNNEI in the germline V gene. The CDR3 covers 17 residues. The CDR3 DNA is TGTGCCAGCAGTGGGGACCAGCGGGGGGGCAACACCGGGGAGCTGTTTTTT. Protein product: CASSGDQRGGNTGELFF. The full variable domain, its missing parts supplied by reference TRBV2 and TRBJ2-2, is EPEVTQTPSHQVTQMGQEVILRCVPISNHLYFYWYRQILGQKVEFLVSFYNNEISEKSEIFDDQFSVERPDGSNFTLKIRSTKLEDSAMYFCASSGDQRGGNTGELFFGEGSRLTVL.

The rearrangement uses TRBV19 and TRBJ2-1; the match to TRBD2 covers 7 bases. J was trimmed by 8 bases and V by 1 base; bases with no gene match: 5. This CDR3 contains 14 residues. CDR1 is LNHDA, CDR2 SQIVND, per germline (reference sequence). CDR3 residues: CASSIGGSGDEQFF. The DNA for the CDR3 is TGTGCCAGTAGTATAGGCGGGAGCGGGGATGAGCAGTTCTTC.